A selection of T cell receptor beta chains follows, all from one sample in a study of T cell repertoires in ileal Crohn's disease. Clones were sequenced by immunoSEQ multiplex PCR, and TCRdb holds only the in-frame ones, with some missing. The sample carries more than 50,000 clones, around 90% recorded once. Sequenced: ileal tissue. These receptors originate from an adult with Crohn's disease. Both conserved end residues are part of each CDR3. A D gene is named only where the DNA matches it firmly. The size of a clone is reported for some rows only, either as once, few or many, or as a class for expanded clones.

>TRBJ2-2|TRBV29-1|TRBD2|once
TGCAGCGTTGAACTGCGGACTAGCGGGGTCACGAACACCGGGGAGCTGTTTTTT
CSVELRTSGVTNTGELFF
>TRBJ1-5|TRBV4-1|TRBD1|NA
TGCGCCAGCAGCCAGGCTACAGGGGTACAGAGCAATCAGCCCCAGCATTTT
CASSQATGVQSNQPQHF
>TRBJ1-2|TRBV13|TRBD1|NA
TGTGCCAGCAGCCTAAAAAACAGGGGTGGCTACACCTTC
CASSLKNRGGYTF
>TRBJ2-7|TRBV19|TRBD2|once
TGTGCCAGTAGTATATCAAGCGGGGGCTCCTACGAGCAGTACTTC
CASSISSGGSYEQYF
>TRBJ1-1|TRBV6-6|NA|NA
TGTGCCAGCAGTTACTCCGGTGTTCCGCTGAACACTGAAGCTTTCTTT
CASSYSGVPLNTEAFF
>TRBJ1-2|TRBV7-9|NA|NA
TGTGCCAGCAGCCTACCTATCGCCTATGGCTACACCTTC
CASSLPIAYGYTF
>TRBJ1-2|TRBV7-8|TRBD1|NA
TGTGCCAGCAGCTTAGTCCCCCTGACAGGGGGCTGGTATGGCTACACCTTC
CASSLVPLTGGWYGYTF
>TRBJ2-3|TRBV27|NA|NA
TGTGCCAGCATGACAGTAAGCACAGATACGCAGTATTTT
CASMTVSTDTQYF
>TRBJ1-5|TRBV28|NA|NA
TGTGCCAGCAGAACGCCCACAGGGCAGCCCCAGCATTTT
CASRTPTGQPQHF
>TRBJ1-2|TRBV27|NA|NA
TGTGCCAGCAGTTTAGGCCGGCCCGACATTATCCCGTATGGCTACACCTTC
CASSLGRPDIIPYGYTF
>TRBJ2-3|TRBV28|TRBD1|once
TGTGCCAGCAGTGATCCGGGACAGGGCACAGATACGCAGTATTTT
CASSDPGQGTDTQYF
>TRBJ1-4|TRBV28|NA|NA
TGTGCCAGCAGTTTAGCGGGCTTTGAAAAACTGTTTTTT
CASSLAGFEKLFF
>TRBJ2-7|TRBV19|NA|once
TGTGCCAGTAGTAACACGGGACACCTCTACGAGCAGTACTTC
CASSNTGHLYEQYF
>TRBJ2-2|TRBV5-1|TRBD1|NA
TGCGCCAGCAGCATACGGACAGGCGGAGCCGGGGAGCTGTTTTTT
CASSIRTGGAGELFF
>TRBJ1-2|TRBV30|NA|NA
TGTGCCTGGAGTGTAGTAGGAGTTTTGACCTATGGCTACACCTTC
CAWSVVGVLTYGYTF
>TRBJ2-1|TRBV6-1|NA|NA
TGTGCCAGCAGGACAGACAGCTCCTACAATGAGCAGTTCTTC
CASRTDSSYNEQFF
>TRBJ2-5|TRBV18|TRBD1|NA
TGTGCCAGCTCACGAGGGGGCGAGACCCAGTACTTC
CASSRGGETQYF
>TRBJ1-5|TRBV19|NA|NA
TGTGCCAGTTCCGAACCCGGTCGTCAGCCCCAGCATTTT
CASSEPGRQPQHF
>TRBJ2-6|TRBV5-1|NA|few
TGCGCCAGCAGCTTGACAACCTCTGGGGCCAACGTCCTGACTTTC
CASSLTTSGANVLTF
>TRBJ2-7|TRBV6-5|TRBD2|NA
TGTGCCAGCAGTTACTTAGCGGGAGGATCTTCCGAGCAGTACTTC
CASSYLAGGSSEQYF
>TRBJ2-2|TRBV29-1|TRBD2|NA
TGCAGCGTTGAATGGGGGGGACTAGCGTATAACAGTGGGGAGCTGTTTTTT
CSVEWGGLAYNSGELFF
>TRBJ2-2|TRBV15|TRBD1|NA
TGTGCCACCAGCAGAGACCCCCGGGACAGGGGAACCGGGGAGCTGTTTTTT
CATSRDPRDRGTGELFF
>TRBJ1-4|TRBV11-3|NA|NA
TGTGCCAGCAGCTCCGGTTCCCGCGGGACTAATGAAAAACTGTTTTTT
CASSSGSRGTNEKLFF
>TRBJ2-1|TRBV11-3|TRBD2|NA
TGTGCCAGCAGCTTTCTAGCGGGGGGTCTCAATGAGCAGTTCTTC
CASSFLAGGLNEQFF
>TRBJ1-1|TRBV7-9|TRBD1|NA
TGTGCCAGCAGCTTACTGACAGGGACTGAAGCTTTCTTT
CASSLLTGTEAFF
>TRBJ2-3|TRBV4-2|NA|NA
TGTGCCAGCAGCCAAGATCAGGTCCCTGGTGCGCAGTATTTT
CASSQDQVPGAQYF
>TRBJ2-7|TRBV6-1|TRBD2|NA
TGTGCCAGCAGCGACGGACTAGCGGGGACCTACGAGCAGTACTTC
CASSDGLAGTYEQYF
>TRBJ1-1|TRBV19|NA|few
TGTGCCAGTAGGCAAACAGGGTATGGTGAAGCTTTCTTT
CASRQTGYGEAFF
>TRBJ1-6|TRBV2|NA|NA
TGTGCCAGCAGAGGAGGTTTGGGCAGAAATTCACCCCTCCACTTT
CASRGGLGRNSPLHF
>TRBJ1-2|TRBV27|TRBD1|NA
TGTGCCAGCAGTTTATCGAACAGGGGGTCTGGCTACACCTTC
CASSLSNRGSGYTF
>TRBJ2-1|TRBV5-1|TRBD2|NA
TGCGCCAGTTCGACTAGCGGAGTCATCCGGGATGAGCAGTTCTTC
CASSTSGVIRDEQFF
>TRBJ2-5|TRBV29-1|TRBD1|NA
TGCAGCGTTGAAGACGGACAGGGTTTAACCCAGTACTTC
CSVEDGQGLTQYF
>TRBJ2-2|TRBV6-5|NA|NA
TGTGCCAGCAGTTACGTTGGACAGAACACCGGGGAGCTGTTTTTT
CASSYVGQNTGELFF
>TRBJ1-1|TRBV7-2|TRBD1|once
TGTGCCAGCAGCTTCCCACCGGGACAGGCTAATCTAGGAGCTTTCTTT
CASSFPPGQANLGAFF
>TRBJ2-7|TRBV5-1|NA|NA
TGCACCAGCAGCACCGGGACACCGTCTATCTACGAGCAGTACTTC
CTSSTGTPSIYEQYF
>TRBJ1-5|TRBV19|NA|few
TGTGCCAGTAGTATGACAGACAATCAGCCCCAGCATTTT
CASSMTDNQPQHF